The sequence of this T cell receptor (beta chain) was determined in a study of blood T cell repertoires in COVID-19. Turning to the study itself: T cells, B-cell-depleted T cells, or PBMCs supplied cDNA or gDNA.

The CDR3 sequence is 13 residues long. V lost 4 bases and J lost 2, with 9 bases in between. Germline-derived CDR1 and CDR2 are SGDLS and YYNGEE. This clone was detected only once. The table came from immunoSEQ multiplex PCR; TCRdb's copy has only in-frame clones and leaves some out. The sample has over 450,000 clones, about 89% seen once. Material: peripheral blood. This TCR came from a woman between 45 and 65 years old with COVID-19, enrolled during active disease. J is TRBJ1-1 and V is TRBV9; D gene unclear. The CDR3 reads CASSPGSNTEAFF. The CDR3 DNA is TGTGCCAGCAGCCCCGGGAGTAACACTGAAGCTTTCTTT.